The 14 T cell receptor beta chains below all came from one sample that was sequenced in a study of CD8 T cells in ankylosing spondylitis. The study's findings and limits: For ankylosing spondylitis blood, a TCR beta motif of eight or nine highly homologous variants appeared characteristic.

TCRdb reprocessed the 5' RACE reads via MiXCR and lists one record per CDR3 protein. The sample records fewer than 450,000 distinct CDR3 sequences, 17% being singletons. Their cognate antigens are unknown. Sequences were obtained from blood, either unsorted or a sorted T cell fraction (not recorded which). These receptors were collected from a male donor with ankylosing spondylitis.

This clonotype was seen a few times. The chain joins TRBV12-3 or TRBV12-4 to TRBJ1-6; 9 bases are a match to TRBD1. The CDR3 extends over 17 amino acids. V was clipped by 5 bases and J by 9 bases; unmatched bases: 14. CDR3 coding DNA: TGTGCCAGCAGTGATGGGACAGGGTGGGGTATTGGTTCACCCCTCCACTTT. Its translation: CASSDGTGWGIGSPLHF.

This clonotype was observed a handful of times. V usage is TRBV3-1 and J usage is TRBJ2-3; TRBD2 aligns across 9 bases. This CDR3 region has 17 residues. Germline CDR1 LGHDT, CDR2 YNNKEL (reference sequence). With 0 bases clipped from V and 1 base from J, the junction kept 5 bases outside the gene matches. The DNA for the CDR3 is TGTGCCAGCAGCCAAGATGGGGCGGGGGGGGGCACAGATACGCAGTATTTT. Amino acids: CASSQDGAGGGTDTQYF.

This clonotype was seen once. The rearrangement links TRBV15 to TRBJ2-3, with TRBD1 identical over 12 bases. Germline V gene lookup returns CDR1 LNHNV and CDR2 YYDKDF (reference sequence). This CDR3 is 16 amino acids long. Trimming removed 1 base from V and 6 bases from J; junction bases left unmatched: 5. The CDR3 nucleotides read TGTGCCACCAGCAGAGGTGGGACAGGGGGCAAGGATACGCAGTATTTT. Translated, it gives CATSRGGTGGKDTQYF.

CDR3 loop: CSVVSLATDTQYF. The CDR3 nucleotides are TGCAGCGTTGTCTCTTTAGCGACCGATACGCAGTATTTT. The gene calls are TRBV29-1 and TRBJ2-3; weak D call: TRBD2 (5 bases). Trimming removed 4 bases at V and 6 bases at J, with 14 bases between. The CDR3 is 13 residues long. Germline assignment: CDR1 SQVTM and CDR2 ANQGSEA.

The sample holds a few counts of this clonotype. The genes are TRBV12-3 or TRBV12-4 and TRBJ1-2; no clear D. V was trimmed by 5 bases and J by 1 base, leaving 14 bases between them. This CDR3 spans 15 amino acids. The CDR3 nucleotides are TGTGCCAGCAGTAACCAAGTCGACGATAACTATGGCTACACCTTC. Its protein is CASSNQVDDNYGYTF.

The J gene is TRBJ1-1, the V gene TRBV30; D is possibly TRBD1 (6 bases). The CDR3 covers 15 residues. Looked up from germline, CDR1 is GTSNPN and CDR2 is SVGIG (reference sequence). V was clipped by 3 bases and J by 0 bases, with 14 bases between them. Here the CDR3 reads CAWSRTGTLNTEAFF. The DNA for the CDR3 is TGTGCCTGGAGCCGAACGGGGACATTGAACACTGAAGCTTTCTTT. Variable domain in full (rest from reference TRBV30 and TRBJ1-1): SQTIHQWPATLVQPVGSPLSLECTVEGTSNPNLYWYRQAAGRGLQLLFYSVGIGQISSEVPQNLSASRPQDRQFILSSKKLLLSDSGFYLCAWSRTGTLNTEAFFGQGTRLTVV.

This clonotype was detected a few times. This chain connects TRBV28 to TRBJ2-7, with 8 nucleotides matching TRBD1. This CDR3 region has 12 residues. J was trimmed by 3 bases and V by 6 bases; bases with no gene match: 1. CDR1 is MDHEN and CDR2 is SYDVKM in the germline V gene. This CDR3 reads CASRQGVYEQYF. In nucleotides, the CDR3 is TGTGCCAGCAGACAGGGGGTCTACGAGCAGTACTTC. Complete variable domain (other parts from reference TRBV28 and TRBJ2-7): DVKVTQSSRYLVKRTGEKVFLECVQDMDHENMFWYRQDPGLGLRLIYFSYDVKMKEKGDIPEGYSVSREKKERFSLILESASTNQTSMYLCASRQGVYEQYFGPGTRLTVT.

The V gene is TRBV25-1, the J gene TRBJ2-1, with TRBD2 matching over 10 bases. Trimming took 4 bases from V and 7 from J; bases not matched to a gene: 7. Germline CDR1 is MGHDK and CDR2 is SYGVNS. This CDR3 region has 15 residues. The CDR3 loop reads CASSGLAGAWNEQFF. The CDR3 DNA is TGTGCCAGCAGTGGCCTAGCGGGAGCATGGAATGAGCAGTTCTTC.

In its sample, this clonotype was seen a few times. The V gene is TRBV7-9, the J gene TRBJ2-7; D unclear. Germline lookup yields CDR1 SEHNR and CDR2 FQNEAQ (reference sequence). V gave up 4 bases and J gave up 6 bases, with 10 bases separating them. CDR3 length: 12 amino acids. CDR3 bases: TGTGCCAGCAGCTCAGACACCCTCGAGCAGTACTTC. This sequence encodes CASSSDTLEQYF. The entire variable domain, with the rest obtained from reference TRBV7-9 and TRBJ2-7, is as follows: DTGVSQNPRHKITKRGQNVTFRCDPISEHNRLYWYRQTLGQGPEFLTYFQNEAQLEKSRLLSDRFSAERPKGSFSTLEIQRTEQGDSAMYLCASSSDTLEQYFGPGTRLTVT.

The sample holds many counts of this clonotype. The chain joins TRBV18 to TRBJ1-1; no definite D call. CDR3 length equals 13 residues. Trimming removed 2 bases at V and 0 bases at J, with 4 bases between. Per the germline V gene, CDR1 is KGHSH and CDR2 is LQKENI. This CDR3 reads CASSPTVNTEAFF. CDR3 DNA sequence: TGTGCCAGCTCACCAACCGTGAACACTGAAGCTTTCTTT.

At least ten counts were recorded for this clonotype. The V and J genes are TRBV29-1 and TRBJ2-1, with TRBD2 matching 11 bases. V shed 7 bases and J 7 bases; nucleotides not matched to a gene: 3. The CDR3 is 12 residues long. The germline gives CDR1 SQVTM, CDR2 ANQGSEA. CDR3 sequence: CSGGLAANEQFF. Here the CDR3 DNA reads TGCAGCGGGGGACTAGCGGCTAATGAGCAGTTCTTC.

The chain employs TRBV6-2 or TRBV6-3 and TRBJ2-3; 9 bases agree with TRBD2. This CDR3 is built from 21 residues. Germline-derived CDR1 and CDR2 are MNHEY and SVGEGT. V lost 2 bases and J lost 0; bases outside the gene matches: 18. Here the CDR3 DNA reads TGTGCCAGCAGTTACCCTACTAGCGGGTTACAACGTTCCCTCAGCACAGATACGCAGTATTTT. Residues: CASSYPTSGLQRSLSTDTQYF.

V is TRBV20-1 and J is TRBJ1-1; TRBD1 might be the D (6 bases). This CDR3 contains 12 residues. In germline, CDR1 is DFQATT, CDR2 SNEGSKA (reference sequence). Trimming cost V 3 bases and J 6 bases, with 11 bases left between them. CDR3 protein: CSASGGAPEAFF. The CDR3 DNA reads as TGCAGTGCTAGTGGGGGGGCCCCTGAAGCTTTCTTT.

The genes are TRBV9 and TRBJ1-6; D remains unclear. The V end lost 0 bases, the J end lost 0 bases, and 7 bases lay between the germline ends. In germline, CDR1 is SGDLS, CDR2 YYNGEE. The CDR3 covers 16 residues. CDR3 region: CASSVGHSSYNSPLHF. CDR3 coding DNA: TGTGCCAGCAGCGTAGGGCACAGCTCCTATAATTCACCCCTCCACTTT.